Listed below are T cell receptor beta chains from one sample, sequenced in a study of T-cell memory formation after mild COVID-19. TCRdb reanalysed the 5' RACE reads using MiXCR and keeps one entry per CDR3 protein. Among 350,000 to 500,000 distinct CDR3 sequences, approximately 18% were seen once, and the ten largest hold roughly 21%. Source material: PBMCs or a T cell subset sorted from them (not recorded which). Receptors were obtained from a man younger than 35 who had mild COVID-19 (a few samples of this study predate the infection). Cell type and time point are not known. Both conserved end residues are part of each CDR3. D genes are given only for firm matches. Part of the rows lack a size; the others show once, few, many or a class for expanded clones.

few,14,TRBV3-1,TRBD1,TRBJ2-2,CASSPRTGGPELFF,TGTGCCAGCAGCCCGCGAACAGGGGGCCCGGAGCTGTTTTTT
-,15,TRBV11-2,-,TRBJ2-3,CASSSLGWGTDTQYF,TGTGCCAGCAGCTCCCTTGGGTGGGGAACAGATACGCAGTATTTT
-,16,TRBV7-9,TRBD1,TRBJ2-3,CASSFPRDRTTDTQYF,TGTGCCAGCAGCTTCCCCCGGGACAGGACCACAGATACGCAGTATTTT
-,15,TRBV2,TRBD1,TRBJ2-7,CASSEIGTEAYEQYF,TGTGCCAGCAGTGAGATCGGGACAGAAGCCTACGAGCAGTACTTC
-,12,TRBV30,-,TRBJ2-3,CAWSPHTDTQYF,TGTGCCTGGAGCCCCCACACAGATACGCAGTATTTT
-,13,TRBV4-2,TRBD1,TRBJ2-7,CASSQDRGREQYF,TGTGCCAGCAGCCAAGACAGGGGGCGCGAGCAGTACTTC
few,14,TRBV20-1,-,TRBJ1-2,CSAGRGSALDGYTF,TGCAGTGCGGGGCGGGGCTCCGCCTTGGATGGCTACACCTTC
-,15,TRBV7-9,-,TRBJ1-2,CASSRSPGLPEGYTF,TGTGCCAGCAGCAGAAGTCCGGGACTCCCAGAGGGCTACACCTTC
-,15,TRBV27,-,TRBJ1-2,CASSPTGVLGYGYTF,TGTGCCAGCAGTCCGACAGGCGTCCTCGGCTATGGCTACACCTTC
few,18,TRBV21-1,-,TRBJ2-1,CASSKASRVLWSYNEQFF,TGTGCCAGCAGCAAAGCGTCAAGGGTTCTTTGGTCCTACAATGAGCAGTTCTTC
few,13,TRBV12-3/TRBV12-4,-,TRBJ2-3,CASSFSRADTQYF,TGTGCCAGCAGTTTTTCTAGGGCGGATACGCAGTATTTT
few,13,TRBV6-5,-,TRBJ2-7,CASSLPATSEQYF,TGTGCCAGCAGTCTCCCGGCCACTAGCGAGCAGTACTTC
many,13,TRBV20-1,TRBD2,TRBJ2-5,CSARGTSRETQYF,TGCAGTGCTCGCGGGACTAGCCGGGAGACCCAGTACTTC
many,13,TRBV12-3/TRBV12-4,-,TRBJ1-5,CASRRRADQPQHF,TGTGCCAGCCGCCGGAGGGCGGATCAGCCCCAGCATTTT
-,14,TRBV5-1,TRBD1,TRBJ2-5,CASSLAGQGETQYF,TGCGCCAGCAGCTTGGCGGGACAGGGGGAGACCCAGTACTTC
few,19,TRBV5-1,TRBD2,TRBJ2-2,CASSLGQRGTRINTGELFF,TGCGCCAGCAGCTTGGGTCAGCGGGGGACCCGAATTAACACCGGGGAGCTGTTTTTT
few,12,TRBV12-3/TRBV12-4,-,TRBJ1-2,CASSFSTGRYTF,TGTGCCAGCAGTTTTTCGACAGGACGCTACACCTTC
-,15,TRBV4-1,-,TRBJ1-6,CASSQARTAVGSLHF,TGCGCCAGCAGCCAAGCTAGGACTGCAGTGGGATCCCTCCACTTT
many,14,TRBV9,-,TRBJ2-3,CASSAIEFGDTQYF,TGTGCCAGCAGCGCAATCGAATTTGGGGATACGCAGTATTTT
few,13,TRBV6-2/TRBV6-3,-,TRBJ1-1,CASSYEEDTEAFF,TGTGCCAGCAGTTACGAGGAGGACACTGAAGCTTTCTTT
-,16,TRBV4-1,-,TRBJ1-5,CASSERQYYSNQPQHF,TGCGCCAGCAGCGAACGACAGTACTATAGCAATCAGCCCCAGCATTTT
few,11,TRBV6-6,-,TRBJ2-1,CASSQTVEQFF,TGTGCCAGCAGCCAAACGGTGGAGCAGTTCTTC
-,15,TRBV10-3,TRBD1,TRBJ1-5,CAISDGTVANQPQHF,TGTGCCATCAGTGACGGGACAGTAGCCAATCAGCCCCAGCATTTT
few,12,TRBV7-9,TRBD1,TRBJ1-2,CASSSRGHGYTF,TGTGCCAGCAGCTCCAGGGGGCATGGCTACACCTTC
-,16,TRBV27,-,TRBJ2-2,CASSLSGGERVGELFF,TGTGCCAGCAGTTTATCTGGGGGCGAGAGGGTCGGGGAGCTGTTTTTT
many,15,TRBV4-2,-,TRBJ2-3,CASSQGTSVPDTQYF,TGTGCCAGCAGCCAAGGGACGTCTGTCCCGGATACGCAGTATTTT
many,14,TRBV7-3,-,TRBJ1-1,CASSPDGGNTEAFF,TGTGCCAGCAGCCCGGACGGGGGGAACACTGAAGCTTTCTTT
many,17,TRBV5-1,TRBD1,TRBJ1-1,CASSLRRDSGLNTEAFF,TGCGCCAGCAGCTTGCGACGGGACAGTGGCCTGAACACTGAAGCTTTCTTT
-,15,TRBV6-5,-,TRBJ2-7,CASSYSTRSPYEQYF,TGTGCCAGCAGTTATTCTACCCGGAGCCCCTACGAGCAGTACTTC
few,11,TRBV10-2,-,TRBJ2-3,CASSDGDTQYF,TGCGCCAGCAGTGACGGAGATACGCAGTATTTT
-,15,TRBV9,-,TRBJ2-4,CASSVDDSPRDIQYF,TGTGCCAGCAGCGTAGACGACAGCCCCAGAGACATTCAGTACTTC
-,14,TRBV7-9,-,TRBJ2-3,CASSFSGPTDTQYF,TGTGCCAGCAGCTTCTCAGGACCCACAGATACGCAGTATTTT
few,15,TRBV5-1,-,TRBJ2-1,CASSPSGSSYNEQFF,TGCGCCAGCAGCCCCAGCGGAAGCTCCTACAATGAGCAGTTCTTC
few,15,TRBV18,-,TRBJ1-2,CASSPSRSSNYGYTF,TGTGCCAGCTCACCGAGTCGGAGCTCGAACTATGGCTACACCTTC
-,16,TRBV4-1,TRBD2,TRBJ2-5,CASSQGLRGTQETQYF,TGCGCCAGCAGCCAAGGGTTGCGGGGGACCCAAGAGACCCAGTACTTC
-,16,TRBV4-3,TRBD2,TRBJ2-3,CASSQEGRGGPDTQYF,TGCGCCAGCAGCCAAGAGGGGCGGGGGGGCCCAGATACGCAGTATTTT
many,14,TRBV4-1,-,TRBJ1-1,CASSVYRVGTEAFF,TGCGCCAGCAGCGTATACAGGGTAGGGACTGAAGCTTTCTTT
many,13,TRBV6-5,-,TRBJ1-1,CASSYRVNTEAFF,TGTGCCAGCAGTTATAGGGTGAACACTGAAGCTTTCTTT
few,13,TRBV4-1,-,TRBJ2-1,CASRGGGVDEQFF,TGCGCCAGCAGAGGGGGGGGAGTCGATGAGCAGTTCTTC
few,16,TRBV5-1,TRBD2,TRBJ2-7,CASSERASGGAFEQYF,TGCGCCAGCAGCGAGAGGGCTAGCGGGGGGGCCTTCGAGCAGTACTTC
-,18,TRBV5-4,TRBD2,TRBJ2-2,CASSSGGGGPTNTGELFF,TGTGCCAGCAGCTCCGGGGGCGGGGGGCCCACTAACACCGGGGAGCTGTTTTTT
few,16,TRBV7-9,TRBD2,TRBJ2-3,CASSPRTSGVTDTQYF,TGTGCCAGCAGCCCGCGGACTAGCGGGGTGACAGATACGCAGTATTTT
-,12,TRBV5-4,TRBD1,TRBJ1-1,CASSWDSDEAFF,TGTGCCAGCAGCTGGGACAGCGACGAAGCTTTCTTT
-,16,TRBV4-1,-,TRBJ2-1,CASSQVFSALGNEQFF,TGCGCCAGCAGCCAAGTTTTTAGCGCACTTGGGAATGAGCAGTTCTTC
-,17,TRBV24-1,TRBD1,TRBJ2-6,CAIGRDRGGTGANVLTF,TGTGCCATCGGGCGGGACAGGGGAGGGACTGGGGCCAACGTCCTGACTTTC
-,15,TRBV27,-,TRBJ2-7,CASSLWASASYEQYF,TGTGCCAGCAGTTTATGGGCATCCGCTTCCTACGAGCAGTACTTC
-,12,TRBV9,-,TRBJ2-3,CASSVNEDTQYF,TGTGCCAGCAGCGTAAATGAAGATACGCAGTATTTT
many,17,TRBV5-1,-,TRBJ2-2,CASSSSGGMPNTGELFF,TGCGCCAGCAGCTCGTCGGGCGGGATGCCGAACACCGGGGAGCTGTTTTTT
few,12,TRBV2,-,TRBJ1-1,CASDRDRVEAFF,TGTGCCAGCGATCGAGACAGAGTTGAAGCTTTCTTT
few,14,TRBV9,TRBD1,TRBJ2-6,CASSVARGPNVLTF,TGTGCCAGCAGCGTAGCCAGGGGGCCCAACGTCCTGACTTTC
-,15,TRBV20-1,-,TRBJ1-2,CSGGSPALFNYGYTF,TGCAGTGGAGGGTCGCCAGCCCTGTTCAACTATGGCTACACCTTC
-,15,TRBV19,-,TRBJ1-5,CASSILAAGAQPQHF,TGTGCCAGTAGTATTCTCGCGGCAGGGGCTCAGCCCCAGCATTTT
-,12,TRBV7-2,-,TRBJ2-7,CASSQDPGEQYF,TGTGCCAGCAGTCAGGACCCCGGCGAGCAGTACTTC
few,15,TRBV5-5,TRBD1,TRBJ2-5,CASATRDRARETQYF,TGTGCCAGCGCCACACGGGACAGGGCCCGGGAGACCCAGTACTTC
many,14,TRBV5-1,-,TRBJ2-1,CASTWGSGINEQFF,TGCGCCAGCACCTGGGGTAGTGGGATCAATGAGCAGTTCTTC
many,14,TRBV5-4,-,TRBJ2-5,CASSLGRVQETQYF,TGTGCCAGCAGCTTGGGTCGGGTCCAAGAGACCCAGTACTTC
-,15,TRBV7-9,-,TRBJ1-1,CASSPDTHGDTEAFF,TGTGCCAGCAGCCCCGACACCCATGGCGACACTGAAGCTTTCTTT
-,15,TRBV6-2/TRBV6-3,TRBD1,TRBJ2-1,CASRNAGQGAHEQFF,TGTGCCAGCAGGAACGCGGGACAGGGGGCACACGAGCAGTTCTTC
few,13,TRBV7-9,-,TRBJ2-7,CASSLVPTYEQYF,TGTGCCAGCAGCTTAGTGCCCACCTACGAGCAGTACTTC